The clone carrying this T cell receptor (beta chain) was found many times. Molecular barcoded adaptors covering alpha/delta and beta/gamma chains were used on roughly 400 ng RNA. TCRdb processed the reads anew with MiXCR; each CDR3 protein has one entry. This table holds tens of thousands of distinct CDR3 sequences, around 21% found once. This sample stems from a study of read filtering for tumor transcriptome and immune sequencing. On the study more broadly: Per sample, TCR-region reads ranged about 4 to 11 million by IR-seq, roughly 85 to 1273 by RNA-seq.

This sequence originates from a donor at least 40 years old with multiple myeloma. Material for sequencing was a population of CD138-negative cells sorted from bone marrow.

CDR3: CASSLVETPTYEQYF. CDR3 coding DNA: TGTGCCAGCAGCTTAGTTGAGACACCCACCTACGAGCAGTACTTC. V usage is TRBV7-8 and J usage is TRBJ2-7; no reliable D call. Germline V gives CDR1 SGHVS, CDR2 FQNEAQ. The CDR3 consists of 15 residues. Between the trimmed V and J ends, which lost 1 base and 2 bases, there was a span of 12 bases. The complete variable domain, with remaining parts taken from reference TRBV7-8 and TRBJ2-7, reads GAGVSQSPRYKVAKRGQDVALRCDPISGHVSLFWYQQALGQGPEFLTYFQNEAQLDKSGLPSDRFFAERPEGSVSTLKIQRTQQEDSAVYLCASSLVETPTYEQYFGPGTRLTVT.